This entry features one T cell receptor (beta chain) sequence. The antigen is not known. These data come from a study of identical twins. Broader study findings: Excess sharing between twins was weaker in beta out-of-frame sequences.

CDR1 and CDR2 from the germline V gene are SNHLY and FYNNEI. This CDR3 spans 14 amino acids. V was shortened by 6 bases and J by 0 bases, with 8 bases between the two germline ends. TCRdb reprocessed the 5' RACE reads via MiXCR and lists one record per CDR3 protein. The table includes roughly 710,000 distinct CDR3 sequences, around 6% detected once. This TCR was recovered from a man in his late teens or twenties in good health. The chain couples TRBV2 to TRBJ1-4, with D perhaps matching TRBD1 (5 bases). The sequenced sample was naive T cells sorted from blood. The CDR3 loop reads CASRPTATNEKLFF. As DNA, the CDR3 is TGTGCCAGCAGACCGACAGCAACTAATGAAAAACTGTTTTTT.